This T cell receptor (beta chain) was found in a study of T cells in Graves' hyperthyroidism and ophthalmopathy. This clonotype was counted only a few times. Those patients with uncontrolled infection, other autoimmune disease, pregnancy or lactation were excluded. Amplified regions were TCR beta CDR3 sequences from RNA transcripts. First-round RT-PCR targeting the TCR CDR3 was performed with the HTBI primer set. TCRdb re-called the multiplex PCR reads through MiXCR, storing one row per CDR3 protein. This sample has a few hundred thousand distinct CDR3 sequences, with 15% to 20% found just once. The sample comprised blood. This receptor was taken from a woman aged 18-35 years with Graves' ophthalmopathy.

CDR3 coding DNA: TGTGCCAGCGGGGGGGGACCATTTAATGAAAAACTGTTTTTT. Amino acid sequence: CASGGGPFNEKLFF. The V and J genes are TRBV28 and TRBJ1-4, with D perhaps TRBD1 (5 bases). Germline V gene sequence: CDR1 MDHEN, CDR2 SYDVKM. This CDR3 is built from 14 residues. V was shortened by 8 bases and J by 4 bases, with 14 bases between the two germline ends. The full variable domain, rest sourced from reference TRBV28 and TRBJ1-4, is DVKVTQSSRYLVKRTGEKVFLECVQDMDHENMFWYRQDPGLGLRLIYFSYDVKMKEKGDIPEGYSVSREKKERFSLILESASTNQTSMYLCASGGGPFNEKLFFGSGTQLSVL.